This T cell receptor beta chain was sequenced for a study of cytomegalovirus exposure and HLA in healthy donors. PCR amplification relied on 60 Vbeta primers (plus 13 Jbeta primers). Generated by immunoSEQ multiplex PCR, the TCRdb table keeps only in-frame clones and is missing some. The sample contains 90,000 to 130,000 clones, 70% to 80% of which appear only once. Trimming shortened V by 2 bases and J by 4 bases, and 7 bases separated the two germline ends. Looked up from germline, CDR1 is MNHEY and CDR2 is SVGAGI. The CDR3 length is 13 residues. Sequenced material: PBMCs. This receptor was obtained from a young woman in good health and CMV-seropositive. This chain joins TRBV6-5 and TRBJ2-3, with D perhaps matching TRBD2 (5 bases). Here the CDR3 reads CASSYVGADTQYF. The CDR3 nucleotides are TGTGCCAGCAGTTACGTCGGGGCAGATACGCAGTATTTT.